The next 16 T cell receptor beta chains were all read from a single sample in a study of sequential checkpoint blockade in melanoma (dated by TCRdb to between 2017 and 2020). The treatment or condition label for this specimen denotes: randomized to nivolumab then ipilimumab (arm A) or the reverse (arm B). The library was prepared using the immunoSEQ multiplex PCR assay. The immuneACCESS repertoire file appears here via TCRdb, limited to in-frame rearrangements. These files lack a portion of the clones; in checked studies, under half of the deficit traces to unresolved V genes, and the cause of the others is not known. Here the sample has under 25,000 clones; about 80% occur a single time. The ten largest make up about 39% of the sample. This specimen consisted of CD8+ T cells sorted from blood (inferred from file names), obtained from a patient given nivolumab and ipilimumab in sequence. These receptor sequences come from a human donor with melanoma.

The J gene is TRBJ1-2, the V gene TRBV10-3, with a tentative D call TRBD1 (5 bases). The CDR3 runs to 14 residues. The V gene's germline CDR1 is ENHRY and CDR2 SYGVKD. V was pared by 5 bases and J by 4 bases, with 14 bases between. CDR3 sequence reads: CAISSLGALYGYTF. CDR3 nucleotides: TGTGCCATCAGTTCCCTAGGGGCGCTCTATGGCTACACCTTC.

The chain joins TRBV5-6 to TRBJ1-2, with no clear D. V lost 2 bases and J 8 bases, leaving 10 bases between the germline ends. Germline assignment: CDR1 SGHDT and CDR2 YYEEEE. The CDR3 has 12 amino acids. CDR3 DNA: TGTGCCAGCAGCTTCGGAGGGAGCGGCTACACCTTC. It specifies CASSFGGSGYTF. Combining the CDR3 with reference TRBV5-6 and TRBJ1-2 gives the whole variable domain DAGVTQSPTHLIKTRGQQVTLRCSPKSGHDTVSWYQQALGQGPQFIFQYYEEEERQRGNFPDRFSGHQFPNYSSELNVNALLLGDSALYLCASSFGGSGYTFGSGTRLTVV.

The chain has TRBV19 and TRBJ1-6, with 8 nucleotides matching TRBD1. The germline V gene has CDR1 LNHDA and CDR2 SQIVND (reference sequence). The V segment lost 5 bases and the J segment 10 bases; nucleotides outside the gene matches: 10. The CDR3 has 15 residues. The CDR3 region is CASSLTGTGESPLHF. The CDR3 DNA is TGTGCCAGTAGTCTCACCGGGACAGGTGAATCACCCCTCCACTTT.

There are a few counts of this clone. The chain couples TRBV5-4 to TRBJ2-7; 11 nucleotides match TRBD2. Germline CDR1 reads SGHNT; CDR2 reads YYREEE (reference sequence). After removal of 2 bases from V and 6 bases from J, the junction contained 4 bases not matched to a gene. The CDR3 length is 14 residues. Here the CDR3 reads CASSFSGRAPEQYF. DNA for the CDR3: TGTGCCAGCAGCTTTAGCGGGAGGGCCCCCGAGCAGTACTTC.

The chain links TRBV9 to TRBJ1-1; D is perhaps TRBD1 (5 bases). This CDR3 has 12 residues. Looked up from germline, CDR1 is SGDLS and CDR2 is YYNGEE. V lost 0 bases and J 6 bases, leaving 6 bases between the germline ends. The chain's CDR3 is CASSVGGAEAFF. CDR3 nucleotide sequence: TGTGCCAGCAGCGTAGGGGGGGCTGAAGCTTTCTTT.

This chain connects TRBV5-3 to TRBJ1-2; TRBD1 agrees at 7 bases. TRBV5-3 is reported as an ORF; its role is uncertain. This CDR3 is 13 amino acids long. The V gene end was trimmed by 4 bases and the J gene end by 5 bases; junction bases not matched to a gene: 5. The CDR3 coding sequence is TGTGCCAGAAGCGGACAGGTGGTTTATGGCTACACCTTC. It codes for CARSGQVVYGYTF.

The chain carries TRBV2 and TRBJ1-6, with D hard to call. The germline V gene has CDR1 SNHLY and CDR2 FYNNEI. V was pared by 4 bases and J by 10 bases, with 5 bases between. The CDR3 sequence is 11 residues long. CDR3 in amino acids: CASSVSSPLHF. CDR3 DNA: TGTGCCAGCAGTGTATCGTCACCCCTCCACTTT.

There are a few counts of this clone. The CDR3, as DNA: TGTGCCAGCAGTGAAGGACTAGCGGGCTACGAGCAGTACTTC. It yields the protein CASSEGLAGYEQYF. The chain combines TRBV6-1 with TRBJ2-7; 10 nucleotides align to TRBD2. This CDR3 is built from 14 residues. Germline values: CDR1 MNHNS, CDR2 SASEGT. Unmatched junction bases numbered 0, after V lost 1 base and J lost 3 bases.

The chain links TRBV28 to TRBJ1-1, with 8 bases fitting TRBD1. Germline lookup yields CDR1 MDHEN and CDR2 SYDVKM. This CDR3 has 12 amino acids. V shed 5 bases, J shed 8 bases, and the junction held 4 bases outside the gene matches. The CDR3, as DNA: TGTGCCAGCAGTCGACAGGGGTTGGAAGCTTTCTTT. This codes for CASSRQGLEAFF.

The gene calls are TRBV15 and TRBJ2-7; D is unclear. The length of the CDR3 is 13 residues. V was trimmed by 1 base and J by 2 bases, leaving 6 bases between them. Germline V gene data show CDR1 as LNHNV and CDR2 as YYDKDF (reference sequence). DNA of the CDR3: TGTGCCACCAGCAGAGCCAGTACCTACGAGCAGTACTTC. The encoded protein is CATSRASTYEQYF.

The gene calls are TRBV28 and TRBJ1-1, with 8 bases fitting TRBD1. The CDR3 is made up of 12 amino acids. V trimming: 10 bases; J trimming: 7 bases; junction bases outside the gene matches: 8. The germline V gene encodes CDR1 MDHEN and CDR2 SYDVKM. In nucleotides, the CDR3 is TGTGCCACCAGAGGGACAGGAGGTGAAGCTTTCTTT. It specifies CATRGTGGEAFF.

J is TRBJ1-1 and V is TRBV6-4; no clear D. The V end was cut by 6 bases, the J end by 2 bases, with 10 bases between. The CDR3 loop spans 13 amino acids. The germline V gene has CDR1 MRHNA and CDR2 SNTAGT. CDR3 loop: CASSSQPNTEAFF. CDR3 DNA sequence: TGTGCCAGCAGCTCACAGCCAAACACTGAAGCTTTCTTT.

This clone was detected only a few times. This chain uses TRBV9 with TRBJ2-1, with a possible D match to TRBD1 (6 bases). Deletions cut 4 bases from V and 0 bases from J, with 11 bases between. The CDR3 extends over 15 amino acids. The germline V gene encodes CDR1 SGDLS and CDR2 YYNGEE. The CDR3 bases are TGTGCCAGCAGCAAACAGGGCAACTCCTACAATGAGCAGTTCTTC. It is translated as CASSKQGNSYNEQFF.

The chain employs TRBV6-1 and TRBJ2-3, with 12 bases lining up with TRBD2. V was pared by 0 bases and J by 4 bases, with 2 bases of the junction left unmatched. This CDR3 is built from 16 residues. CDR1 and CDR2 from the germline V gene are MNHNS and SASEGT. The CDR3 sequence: CASSEALAGGPDTQYF. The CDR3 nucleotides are TGTGCCAGCAGTGAAGCACTAGCGGGAGGACCAGATACGCAGTATTTT.

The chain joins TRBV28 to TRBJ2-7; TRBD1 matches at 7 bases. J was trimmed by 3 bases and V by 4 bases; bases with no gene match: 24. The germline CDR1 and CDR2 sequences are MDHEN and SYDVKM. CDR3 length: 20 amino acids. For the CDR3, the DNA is TGTGCCAGCAGTTATATATCCTTTGGGGGTGTGGGACAGATATACTACGAGCAGTACTTC. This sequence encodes CASSYISFGGVGQIYYEQYF.

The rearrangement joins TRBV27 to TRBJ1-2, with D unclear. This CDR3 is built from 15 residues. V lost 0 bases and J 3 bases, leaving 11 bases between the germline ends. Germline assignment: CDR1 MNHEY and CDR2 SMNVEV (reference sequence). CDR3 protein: CASSLSYGRHYGYTF. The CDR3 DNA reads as TGTGCCAGCAGTTTATCGTACGGCAGGCACTATGGCTACACCTTC.